The T cell receptor beta chain under discussion was sequenced for a study of early stage breast cancer tumors. Study-wide context: About 80% of the 16 invasive tumors were ER+, PR+ and HER2-. General observations from the study: Comparing each tissue with blood distinguished tumor from normal in 14 of 16 patients. Tumors had 2 to 3-fold higher T cell density and higher clonality than adjacent normal breast tissue.

Details on this clone: Its target is not known.

Assay used: immunoSEQ multiplex PCR; TCRdb lists only in-frame clones, some missing. In the table there are some 35,000 clones, under 80% of which are singletons. The CDR3 has 15 amino acids. Germline CDR1 reads MDHEN; CDR2 reads SYDVKM. Trimming took 5 bases from V and 2 from J, leaving 15 bases between them. The chain couples TRBV28 to TRBJ1-2; D is perhaps TRBD1 (5 bases). The sample was blood. The TCR sequence derives from a person aged 55 to 70 with breast cancer. The CDR3 spells CASSRQGTGNYGYTF. In nucleotides, the CDR3 is TGTGCCAGCAGTCGTCAGGGAACTGGGAACTATGGCTACACCTTC.